The 19 T cell receptor beta chains listed next were all sequenced from one sample in a study of T cell changes during pregnancy in multiple sclerosis. Profiling relied on immunoSEQ multiplex PCR, and the TCRdb table lists in-frame clones only, not all of them. The sample lists about 38,000 clones, 70% to 90% seen once, with approximately 0.61% in the top ten. The sequencing here drew on CD4+ T cells from peripheral blood mononuclear cells, taken before pregnancy. These receptors were collected from a female donor with multiple sclerosis, enrolled in a pregnancy study.

This chain links TRBV5-1 with TRBJ2-3; possibly TRBD2 for D (6 bases). V was cut by 0 bases and J by 4 bases, with 12 bases left in between. Germline lookup yields CDR1 SGHRS and CDR2 YFSETQ. This CDR3 region has 15 residues. The CDR3 sequence is CASSLARGNSDTQYF. CDR3 DNA: TGCGCCAGCAGCTTGGCACGGGGGAACTCAGATACGCAGTATTTT.

The chain is built from TRBV5-1 and TRBJ1-2; D not resolved. The length of the CDR3 is 15 residues. CDR1 is SGHRS, CDR2 YFSETQ, per germline. Trimming pared 4 bases from V and 8 bases from J, leaving 21 bases between. Written as DNA, the CDR3 is TGCGCCAGCAGCCTGATGGCGGGAGGCACTGACGGCTACACCTTC. As protein: CASSLMAGGTDGYTF.

This clone was seen just once. The V and J genes are TRBV7-3 and TRBJ2-3; TRBD2 matches 9 bases. The V gene's germline CDR1 is SGHTA and CDR2 FQGTGA. This CDR3 region has 15 residues. V lost 4 bases and J lost 3; bases outside the gene matches: 5. Here the CDR3 DNA reads TGTGCCAGCAGCTGGCGGGGGGGCGGGACAGATACGCAGTATTTT. This encodes CASSWRGGGTDTQYF.

J is TRBJ1-6 and V is TRBV2; D is perhaps TRBD1 (5 bases). Germline loops: CDR1 SNHLY, CDR2 FYNNEI. This CDR3 region has 12 residues. V gave up 8 bases and J gave up 5 bases, with 7 bases separating them. The CDR3 is CASATDNSPLHF. For the CDR3, the DNA is TGTGCCAGCGCGACAGATAATTCACCCCTCCACTTT. The complete variable domain, with remaining parts taken from reference TRBV2 and TRBJ1-6, reads EPEVTQTPSHQVTQMGQEVILRCVPISNHLYFYWYRQILGQKVEFLVSFYNNEISEKSEIFDDQFSVERPDGSNFTLKIRSTKLEDSAMYFCASATDNSPLHFGNGTRLTVT.

This clone was picked up one time. The chain links TRBV7-2 to TRBJ1-2; D perhaps matches TRBD1 (5 bases). V was clipped by 5 bases and J by 2 bases, with 12 bases between them. The CDR3 length is 14 residues. Germline loops: CDR1 SGHTA, CDR2 FQGNSA. The CDR3 region has the DNA TGTGCCAGCAGCGCGGGACTTTTAAACTATGGCTACACCTTC. Amino acid sequence: CASSAGLLNYGYTF.

A single count supports this clone. V and J are TRBV30 and TRBJ1-2; the match to TRBD1 covers 9 bases. The CDR3 is 15 amino acids. Germline V gene data show CDR1 as GTSNPN and CDR2 as SVGIG (reference sequence). V lost 6 bases and J lost 3; bases outside the gene matches: 11. The CDR3 DNA follows: TGTGCCTGCCGGGACAGGGCTCTCAGGGACTATGGCTACACCTTC. Translation: CACRDRALRDYGYTF.

The rearrangement uses TRBV11-2 and TRBJ2-4; D remains ambiguous. Trimming cost V 0 bases and J 8 bases, with 11 bases left between them. The germline gives CDR1 SGHAT, CDR2 FQNNGV. There are 14 residues in the CDR3. The CDR3 sequence is CASSLEVGLDIQYF. The CDR3 region has the DNA TGTGCCAGCAGCTTAGAAGTGGGCTTAGACATTCAGTACTTC.

The chain recombines TRBV5-4 with TRBJ2-3; 8 bases align to TRBD2. The CDR3 consists of 16 residues. V gave up 5 bases and J gave up 1 base; unmatched junction bases: 9. Germline CDR1 SGHNT, CDR2 YYREEE (reference sequence). This CDR3 is CASSLSGGPGTDTQYF. CDR3 coding DNA: TGTGCCAGCAGTCTATCGGGGGGGCCCGGCACAGATACGCAGTATTTT. The entire variable domain, with the rest obtained from reference TRBV5-4 and TRBJ2-3, is as follows: ETGVTQSPTHLIKTRGQQVTLRCSSQSGHNTVSWYQQALGQGPQFIFQYYREEENGRGNFPPRFSGLQFPNYSSELNVNALELDDSALYLCASSLSGGPGTDTQYFGPGTRLTVL.

The rearrangement joins TRBV21-1 to TRBJ1-3. TRBV21-1 has pseudogene status. CDR3 size: 12 residues. The CDR3 spells CASRSYGNTIYF. The DNA of the CDR3 is TGTGCCAGCAGGTCCTACGGAAACACCATATATTTT.

CDR3 bases: TGTGCCAGCAGCTTGAGCGGGGGAACAACTAATGAAAAACTGTTTTTT. This encodes CASSLSGGTTNEKLFF. The chain joins TRBV5-4 to TRBJ1-4; tentative D call: TRBD1 (5 bases). CDR3 size: 16 residues. Germline V lookup: CDR1 SGHNT, CDR2 YYREEE (reference sequence). V gave up 1 base and J gave up 0 bases, with 10 bases separating them.

The rearrangement links TRBV25-1 to TRBJ1-1, with D hard to call. V was clipped by 0 bases and J by 0 bases, with 5 bases between them. Germline CDR1 reads MGHDK; CDR2 reads SYGVNS. The CDR3 is 14 amino acids. The CDR3 DNA follows: TGTGCCAGCAGTGAATATAATGTGAACACTGAAGCTTTCTTT. Amino acid sequence: CASSEYNVNTEAFF. Complete variable domain (other parts from reference TRBV25-1 and TRBJ1-1): EADIYQTPRYLVIGTGKKITLECSQTMGHDKMYWYQQDPGMELHLIHYSYGVNSTEKGDLSSESTVSRIRTEHFPLTLESARPSHTSQYLCASSEYNVNTEAFFGQGTRLTVV.

This clone was observed a few times. V usage is TRBV5-5 and J usage is TRBJ1-1, with D perhaps TRBD1 (5 bases). CDR3 length: 13 residues. Trimming took off 4 bases at V and 6 bases at J, with 13 bases between the two ends. Per germline, CDR1 SGHKS and CDR2 YYEKEE (reference sequence). Here the CDR3 reads CASSVRQSAEAFF. The CDR3 DNA reads TGTGCCAGCAGCGTAAGACAGAGCGCTGAAGCTTTCTTT.

A single count supports this clone. This sequence joins TRBV2 and TRBJ2-7; TRBD2 matches 11 bases. Losses at the gene ends were 8 bases for V and 1 base for J; bases not matched to a gene: 7. The CDR3 is 15 residues long. The germline CDR1 and CDR2 sequences are SNHLY and FYNNEI. This CDR3 is CASGSGGAKSYEQYF. In DNA, the CDR3 is TGTGCCAGCGGTAGCGGGGGGGCCAAATCCTACGAGCAGTACTTC.

The CDR3 sequence is CASSHTHSTGLDEQYF. The CDR3 coding sequence is TGTGCCAGCAGCCACACCCATTCGACAGGGCTTGACGAGCAGTACTTC. The rearrangement uses TRBV4-2 and TRBJ2-7; 7 bases map to TRBD1. CDR1 and CDR2 from the germline V gene are LGHNA and YNFKEQ. The CDR3 extends over 16 amino acids. J lost 5 bases, V lost 3 bases, and 13 bases had no gene match.

This chain joins TRBV7-9 and TRBJ2-2; 8 bases match TRBD2. CDR3 length equals 15 residues. The trim removed 8 bases at V and 2 bases at J, leaving 7 bases unmatched. The germline CDR1 and CDR2 sequences are SEHNR and FQNEAQ (reference sequence). DNA of the CDR3: TGTGCCAGCGCGGCGGGGACTAGAAACACCGGGGAGCTGTTTTTT. As protein: CASAAGTRNTGELFF.

V is TRBV4-1 and J is TRBJ1-1; the D gene is possibly TRBD1 (6 bases). Germline-derived CDR1 and CDR2 are MGHRA and YSYEKL. CDR3 length: 15 amino acids. V was pared by 3 bases and J by 3 bases, with 14 bases between. Here the CDR3 reads CASSHTGTSYTEAFF. In DNA, the CDR3 is TGCGCCAGCAGCCACACCGGGACATCTTACACTGAAGCTTTCTTT.

With regard to this clone: Since no conserved phenylalanine or tryptophan closes the CDR3, a read error is the likely cause. The chain links TRBV30 to TRBJ2-3; tentatively, D is TRBD2 (7 bases). The V end lost 2 bases, the J end lost 6 bases, and 12 bases lay between the germline ends. Germline CDR1 reads GTSNPN; CDR2 reads SVGIG (reference sequence). The CDR3 is 13 amino acids. The CDR3 is CAWSRGRADTQYL. DNA for the CDR3: TGTGCCTGGAGTAGGGGGAGGGCCGATACGCAGTATCTT.

The chain carries TRBV7-3 and TRBJ2-5; 14 nucleotides line up with TRBD2. The CDR3 extends over 15 amino acids. Germline loops: CDR1 SGHTA, CDR2 FQGTGA. Trimming removed 6 bases from V and 4 bases from J; junction bases left unmatched: 4. CDR3 coding DNA: TGTGCCAGCAGTAAGACTAGCGGGGGGGGAGAGACCCAGTACTTC. Translation: CASSKTSGGGETQYF.

The chain employs TRBV29-1 and TRBJ1-3; TRBD1 might be the D (6 bases). V lost 7 bases and J 3 bases, leaving 13 bases between the germline ends. This CDR3 has 13 residues. Germline assignment: CDR1 SQVTM and CDR2 ANQGSEA. The CDR3 reads CSAGGQVGNTIYF. DNA for the CDR3: TGCAGCGCCGGGGGGCAGGTTGGAAACACCATATATTTT.